These 7 T cell receptor beta chains were all obtained from the same sample, sequenced in a study of blood T cell repertoires in COVID-19 (dated by TCRdb to the early 2020s). Library preparation used the immunoSEQ multiplex PCR assay. TCRdb obtained this table from immuneACCESS and retained in-frame rearrangements with V and J assigned. These tables miss some clones; where compared with another copy, unresolved V genes account for less than half of the shortfall, and the remainder is unexplained. For this sample there are about 210,000 clones; roughly four fifths appear just once. The ten largest clones take up around 9% of the sample. Material for sequencing was PBMCs or T cells enriched from blood (not recorded which). The receptors derive from a middle-aged man who had recovered from COVID-19.

The chain recombines TRBV6-5 with TRBJ1-2; possibly TRBD1 for D (5 bases). V was shortened by 10 bases and J by 7 bases, with 16 bases between the two germline ends. This CDR3 comprises 12 residues. Looked up from germline, CDR1 is MNHEY and CDR2 is SVGAGI. The DNA for the CDR3 is TGTGCCACTTTTAAGGGGCAAGGTGGCTACACCTTC. Encoded protein: CATFKGQGGYTF.

V and J are TRBV7-6 and TRBJ1-4, with unresolved D. Germline CDR1 SGHVS, CDR2 FNYEAQ. This CDR3 is built from 13 residues. V lost 2 bases and J 5 bases, leaving 6 bases between the germline ends. The CDR3 region is CASSLRLNEKLFF. DNA of the CDR3: TGTGCCAGCAGCTTACGGTTAAATGAAAAACTGTTTTTT. Supplemented by reference TRBV7-6 and TRBJ1-4, the full variable domain reads GAGVSQSPRYKVTKRGQDVALRCDPISGHVSLYWYRQALGQGPEFLTYFNYEAQQDKSGLPNDRFSAERPEGSISTLTIQRTEQRDSAMYRCASSLRLNEKLFFGSGTQLSVL.

This clone was seen a few times. The V call is TRBV7-3, the J call TRBJ2-2; 8 nucleotides line up with TRBD2. With V trimmed by 5 bases and J by 1 base, 9 bases remained unmatched. Germline V CDR1 and CDR2: SGHTA, FQGTGA. This CDR3 region has 17 residues. CDR3 nucleotide sequence: TGTGCCAGCAGCCCGCACTCCCTAGCGGGGAACACCGGGGAGCTGTTTTTT. It codes for CASSPHSLAGNTGELFF.

The chain joins TRBV30 to TRBJ1-5; D unclear. CDR3 size: 12 residues. Germline V gene data show CDR1 as GTSNPN and CDR2 as SVGIG (reference sequence). The ends were cut back, 1 base at V and 11 bases at J, with 12 bases in the middle. CDR3 coding DNA: TGTGCCTGGAGTGATCACAGTTCGTCCCAGCATTTT. Translation gives CAWSDHSSSQHF.

This clone has a single count. The V gene is TRBV24-1, the J gene TRBJ2-3; 8 bases agree with TRBD1. Germline CDR1 KGHDR, CDR2 SFDVKD. J gave up 1 base and V 3 bases, and 8 bases lay outside the gene matches. This CDR3 is built from 17 residues. The CDR3 loop is CATSDPRQGAGTDTQYF. The CDR3 region has the DNA TGTGCCACCAGTGATCCCCGGCAGGGGGCGGGCACAGATACGCAGTATTTT.

This rearrangement joins TRBV30 to TRBJ2-7; TRBD1 agrees at 9 bases. From germline, CDR1 is GTSNPN and CDR2 SVGIG (reference sequence). This CDR3 is 16 amino acids long. Unmatched junction bases numbered 16, after V lost 5 bases and J lost 5 bases. In DNA, the CDR3 is TGTGCCTGGGGGGGAGACCGGGACAGGGTCCGCCACGAGCAGTACTTC. This encodes CAWGGDRDRVRHEQYF.

The chain joins TRBV12-3 or TRBV12-4 to TRBJ2-7; D not resolved. The CDR3 is 13 amino acids. The V and J ends lost 4 bases and 2 bases respectively, with 9 bases between them. The CDR3 sequence is CASSYSPTYEQYF. CDR3 in DNA: TGTGCCAGCAGTTACTCCCCGACCTACGAGCAGTACTTC.